The rows below give T cell receptor beta chains drawn from one sample of a study of T cell repertoires in ileal Crohn's disease. Some clones are missing from TCRdb's copy, which holds only in-frame ones; the method was immunoSEQ multiplex PCR. The sample consists of some 60,000 clones, around nine tenths of them appearing once. The specimen sequenced was ileal tissue. These receptors all come from an adult with Crohn's disease. Both conserved end residues are part of each CDR3. The D gene is left open where the match is weak. Not all rows give a size; the values are once, few, many and, for expanded clones, a class.

>TRBJ1-1|.|TRBV14|.
TGTGCCAGCAGCCTCGGAGGAGGAGAGGTATCAGCTTTCTTT
CASSLGGGEVSAFF
>TRBJ1-1|.|TRBV5-6|.
TGTGCCAGCAGCGATATCGGTTCCACTGAAGCTTTCTTT
CASSDIGSTEAFF
>TRBJ1-2|.|TRBV5-1|.
TGCGCCAGCAGCTTGGGAGAAAACTATGGCTACACCTTC
CASSLGENYGYTF
>TRBJ2-3|.|TRBV18|.
TGTGCCAGCTCACCTTCCCGGGTGGATACGCAGTATTTT
CASSPSRVDTQYF
>TRBJ1-2|.|TRBV4-3|.
TGCGCCAGCAGCCAAGACCTACCCGAGGGGGGGAACTATGGCTACACCTTC
CASSQDLPEGGNYGYTF
>TRBJ2-1|TRBD2|TRBV29-1|.
TGCAGCGTTGAAGGCGGGAGCTCCTACAATGAGCAGTTCTTC
CSVEGGSSYNEQFF
>TRBJ2-1|.|TRBV28|.
TGTGCCAGCAGTTCCGGGGGGCGCGATGAGCAGTTCTTC
CASSSGGRDEQFF
>TRBJ1-6|TRBD1|TRBV18|.
TGTGCCAGCTCAGCGACAGGGGGCGGTAATTCACCCCTCCACTTT
CASSATGGGNSPLHF
>TRBJ1-4|.|TRBV28|.
TGTGCCAGCAGTTTAACAGCAACTAATGAAAAACTGTTTTTT
CASSLTATNEKLFF
>TRBJ1-1|.|TRBV19|.
TGTGCCTGCAACAGGGTAGGGTATGTTGGAGCTTTCTTT
CACNRVGYVGAFF
>TRBJ1-3|.|TRBV7-8|.
TGTGCCAGCAGCACTTCTGGAAACACCATATATTTT
CASSTSGNTIYF
>TRBJ1-2|.|TRBV27|.
TGTGCCAGCAGTTTACACGCAGGGTCAGACTACACCTTC
CASSLHAGSDYTF
>TRBJ2-1|TRBD2|TRBV19|.
TGTGCCAGTAGTATGGTACTAGCGGGGGGGATAGGTGAGCAGTTCTTC
CASSMVLAGGIGEQFF
>TRBJ1-4|TRBD1|TRBV9|.
TGTGCCAGCAGCGTAGGTGACAGGGGGCGAGTGAATGAAAAACTGTTTTTT
CASSVGDRGRVNEKLFF
>TRBJ1-5|.|TRBV6-1|medium-sized
TGTGCCAGCAGTGAACAAACAGGGAATTGGCAGCCCCAGCATTTT
CASSEQTGNWQPQHF
>TRBJ1-6|.|TRBV6-1|.
TGTGCCAGCCGCAAGCCGGGACAATATAATTCACCCCTCCACTTT
CASRKPGQYNSPLHF
>TRBJ1-1|.|TRBV19|.
TGTGCCAGTAGTATAGATACAGGGAGAATCACTGAAGCTTTCTTT
CASSIDTGRITEAFF
>TRBJ2-1|TRBD1|TRBV6-4|.
TGTGCCAGCAGTGACGGGGACAGGCTCAATGAGCAGTTCTTC
CASSDGDRLNEQFF
>TRBJ2-5|TRBD1|TRBV5-1|.
TGCGCCAGCAGCGAGGACAGGCAAGAGACCCAGTACTTC
CASSEDRQETQYF
>TRBJ2-5|.|TRBV5-6|.
TGTGCCAGCAGCCTGGGCCCCGGGGAGACCCAGTACTTC
CASSLGPGETQYF
>TRBJ1-1|.|TRBV11-2|.
TGTGCCAGCAGCTTAGGGGCCGTGAACACTGAAGCTTTCTTT
CASSLGAVNTEAFF
>TRBJ1-4|.|TRBV28|.
TGTGCCAGCAGAGGACATAATGAGGCAAAACTGTTTTTT
CASRGHNEAKLFF
>TRBJ1-2|.|TRBV5-4|.
TGTGCCAGCAGCTTTGAGGGCGGCAGGACCAACTATGGCTACACCTTC
CASSFEGGRTNYGYTF
>TRBJ1-2|TRBD1|TRBV6-5|.
TGTGCCAGCAGTCCGGGGACAGATAACTATGGCTACACCTTC
CASSPGTDNYGYTF
>TRBJ1-1|.|TRBV29-1|.
TGCAGCGGACAAAACACTGAAGCTTTCTTT
CSGQNTEAFF
>TRBJ2-1|TRBD1|TRBV5-4|few
TGTGCCAGCAGCCGGGACAGGGGGCCCAATGAGCAGTTCTTC
CASSRDRGPNEQFF
>TRBJ2-5|.|TRBV29-1|.
TGCAGCGTTGAATCGGGGTATGAAGAGACCCAGTACTTC
CSVESGYEETQYF
>TRBJ2-1|.|TRBV6-5|.
TGTGCCAGCAGTTACTCGATTTGGAGCCATGAGCAGTTCTTC
CASSYSIWSHEQFF
>TRBJ2-7|TRBD1|TRBV19|.
TGTGCCAGTAGAGCCGGGACAGGGAGCTCCTACGAGCAGTACTTC
CASRAGTGSSYEQYF
>TRBJ1-1|.|TRBV30|.
TGTGCCTGGACCTTGAGAGGCGTTGAAGCTTTCTTT
CAWTLRGVEAFF
>TRBJ1-6|TRBD1|TRBV18|few
TGTGCCAGCTCACCAGACAGGGATTCACCCCTCCACTTT
CASSPDRDSPLHF
>TRBJ2-2|TRBD2|TRBV7-9|.
TGTGCCAGCAGCTTAGCCGGGACTAGTGGACCCGGGGAGCTGTTTTTT
CASSLAGTSGPGELFF
>TRBJ1-1|.|TRBV6-5|.
TGTGCCAGCAGTCCCGGGATGAACACTGAAGCTTTCTTT
CASSPGMNTEAFF